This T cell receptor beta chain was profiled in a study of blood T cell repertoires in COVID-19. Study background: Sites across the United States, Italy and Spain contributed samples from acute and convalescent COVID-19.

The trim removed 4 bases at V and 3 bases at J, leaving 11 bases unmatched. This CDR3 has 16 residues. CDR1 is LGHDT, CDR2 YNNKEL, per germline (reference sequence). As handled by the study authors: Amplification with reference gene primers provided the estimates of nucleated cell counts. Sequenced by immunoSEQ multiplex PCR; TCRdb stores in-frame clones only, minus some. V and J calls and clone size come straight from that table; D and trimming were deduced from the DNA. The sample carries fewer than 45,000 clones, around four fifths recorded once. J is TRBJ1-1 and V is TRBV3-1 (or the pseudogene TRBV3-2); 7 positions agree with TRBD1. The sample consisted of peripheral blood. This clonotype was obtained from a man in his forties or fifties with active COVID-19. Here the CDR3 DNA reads TGTGCCAGCAGCCCACTCTTAGGACAGGTCGACACTGAAGCTTTCTTT. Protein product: CASSPLLGQVDTEAFF.